These T cell receptor beta chains were read from a single sample in a study of shared clonotypes between healthy human individuals. The table came from immunoSEQ multiplex PCR; TCRdb's copy has only in-frame clones and leaves some out. The repertoire holds around 2.1 million clones, with 85% to 95% as singletons. Sequencing was carried out using naive CD8+ T cells from PBMCs. These receptors originate from a man between 18 and 35 years old in good health. Some clones in this sample may be carry-over from other donors' samples. The CDR3 runs from the conserved cysteine through the conserved F or W. D genes are given only for firm matches. Some rows mark clone size as missing; the rest say once, few, many or name a class of expanded clone.

D gene,V gene,clone size,J gene,CDR3 DNA,CDR3 protein
TRBD2,TRBV27,NA,TRBJ2-7,TGTGCCAGCAGTGTCCGGACTAGCGGATACTACGAGCAGTACTTC,CASSVRTSGYYEQYF
NA,TRBV7-9,NA,TRBJ2-5,TGTGCCAGCAGTGCGGGGCAGGGGTTATGGAAGACCCAGTACTTC,CASSAGQGLWKTQYF
TRBD1,TRBV29-1,NA,TRBJ1-2,TGCAGTGATGACAGGGGGCATGGCTACACCTTC,CSDDRGHGYTF
NA,TRBV27,NA,TRBJ2-7,TGTGCCAGCAGTTTACTCTCCAGCTCCTACGAGCAGTACTTC,CASSLLSSSYEQYF
TRBD1,TRBV5-1,once,TRBJ2-1,TGCGCCAGCAGCTTCCCACGCACAGGGGGCGGGAATGAGCAGTTCTTC,CASSFPRTGGGNEQFF
NA,TRBV9,NA,TRBJ2-7,TGTGCCAGCAGCTCCTCACTAACCTACGAGCAGTACTTC,CASSSSLTYEQYF
TRBD2,TRBV7-3,NA,TRBJ2-3,TGTGCCAGCAGCTTACTAGCGGGAGCAGCAGATACGCAGTATTTT,CASSLLAGAADTQYF
TRBD1,TRBV9,NA,TRBJ1-1,TGTGCCAGCAGCGTAGCGATGACAGGGAATTCTGAAGCTTTCTTT,CASSVAMTGNSEAFF
NA,TRBV7-8,NA,TRBJ2-1,TGTGCCAGCACCTATCTAGGGGAGGCCCTTATGAATGAGCAGTTCTTC,CASTYLGEALMNEQFF
TRBD2,TRBV28,NA,TRBJ2-7,TGTGCCAGCAGTTTAAAGACTAGCGGGAGCTACGAGCAGTACTTC,CASSLKTSGSYEQYF
TRBD2,TRBV27,NA,TRBJ2-7,TGTGCCAGCAGTTTCGGGACTAGTATGTACGAGCAGTACTTC,CASSFGTSMYEQYF
NA,TRBV19,NA,TRBJ1-2,TGTGCCAGTACCTTGACAGAAGACTATGGCTACACCTTC,CASTLTEDYGYTF
TRBD2,TRBV15,NA,TRBJ2-7,TGTGCCACCAGCAGCAGGACTAGCGGCTACGAGCAGTACTTC,CATSSRTSGYEQYF
TRBD1,TRBV5-4,NA,TRBJ2-7,TGTGCCAGCAGCTATGGGGCGGGGACAGGGCATCAGGGCGAGCAGTACTTC,CASSYGAGTGHQGEQYF
TRBD2,TRBV4-3,NA,TRBJ2-3,TGCGCCAGCAGCCCGGGACTAGCGGAGAGCACAGATACGCAGTATTTT,CASSPGLAESTDTQYF
TRBD1,TRBV5-6,NA,TRBJ1-1,TGTGCCAGCAGCCTTTACAGGGGGCTTATGAACACTGAAGCTTTCTTT,CASSLYRGLMNTEAFF
NA,TRBV7-9,NA,TRBJ1-1,TGTGCCAGCAGCTCCCCAACAGGACAAACTGAAGCTTTCTTT,CASSSPTGQTEAFF
NA,TRBV5-1,NA,TRBJ2-7,TGCGCCAGCAGCTTGTTGTCAGCTGGGGAGCAGTACTTC,CASSLLSAGEQYF
TRBD1,TRBV10-3,once,TRBJ2-7,TGTGCCATCAGTGAGGAATACAGGGGGCCCTCCTACGAGCAGTACTTC,CAISEEYRGPSYEQYF
NA,TRBV28,NA,TRBJ2-2,TGTGCCAGCAGCCCAGCCAGGGCGGGCACCGGGGAGCTGTTTTTT,CASSPARAGTGELFF
TRBD1,TRBV5-8,NA,TRBJ1-4,TGTGCCAGCAGCCTGGGACAGGCGCTTAATGAAAAACTGTTTTTT,CASSLGQALNEKLFF
TRBD2,TRBV5-6,NA,TRBJ2-1,TGTGCCAGCAGCTTGGATACGGGAGGCCCCCTTGGAGAGCAGTTCTTC,CASSLDTGGPLGEQFF
NA,TRBV27,NA,TRBJ2-7,TGTGCCAGCAGTTTCCGGACAGCCGTACCTCTGGGGGGGGAGCAGTACTTC,CASSFRTAVPLGGEQYF
NA,TRBV27,NA,TRBJ2-1,TGTGCCAGCAGTTTATTTTCCCACAATGAGCAGTTCTTC,CASSLFSHNEQFF
TRBD2,TRBV7-6,once,TRBJ2-7,TGTGCCAGCAGCTTGGGCGGGAGTTATCTCTACGAGCAGTACTTC,CASSLGGSYLYEQYF
NA,TRBV6-5,NA,TRBJ1-2,TGTGCCAGCAGTTACACCAGGCTAGTGGCCCTCTATGGCTACACCTTC,CASSYTRLVALYGYTF
TRBD1,TRBV29-1,NA,TRBJ2-7,TGCAGCGTTGAAGGAGACAGGGGTCCTTACGAGCAGTACTTC,CSVEGDRGPYEQYF